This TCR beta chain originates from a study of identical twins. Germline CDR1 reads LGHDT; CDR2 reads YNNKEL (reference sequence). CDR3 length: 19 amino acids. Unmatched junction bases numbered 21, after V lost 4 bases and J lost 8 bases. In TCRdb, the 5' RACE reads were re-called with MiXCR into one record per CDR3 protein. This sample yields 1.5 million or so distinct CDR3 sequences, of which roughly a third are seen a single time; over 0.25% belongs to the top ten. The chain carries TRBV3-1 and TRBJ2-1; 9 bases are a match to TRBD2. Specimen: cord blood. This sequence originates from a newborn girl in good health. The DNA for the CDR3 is TGTGCCAGCAGCCTAGCGGGAGTAGGCCCCACGAGCCCCCTAGATGAGCAGTTCTTC. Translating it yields CASSLAGVGPTSPLDEQFF.